Each of the 20 T cell receptor beta chains below was sequenced from the same sample in a study of vaccination and CD4 T cells after COVID-19. The treatment was: approximately nine-day PBMC culture with coronavirus spike peptide pools or control peptides (ViraFEST assay). The antigens of these receptors remain unknown. Sequencing of cultured CD4+ T cell DNA used the Oncomine TCR Beta short-read assay. TCRdb redid the calling of the PCR reads with MiXCR, one entry per CDR3 protein. The sample shows 15,000 to 20,000 distinct CDR3 sequences, 40% to 50% of them seen only once. Sequencing was performed on CD4+ T cells from blood, cultured in vitro, taken before SARS-CoV-2 vaccination. The source is a human donor who had recovered from COVID-19.

The chain links TRBV15 to TRBJ1-2, with D possibly being TRBD1 (5 bases). Between the trimmed V and J ends, which lost 3 bases and 4 bases, there was a span of 21 bases. The CDR3 sequence is 17 residues long. CDR1 is LNHNV, CDR2 YYDKDF, per germline (reference sequence). The CDR3 nucleotides read TGTGCCACCAGCAGTGTACCCCTGCAGGGTTACTCCTATGGCTACACCTTC. It translates to CATSSVPLQGYSYGYTF.

This clonotype has just a few counts. The V gene is TRBV10-3, the J gene TRBJ1-1, with D tentatively TRBD1 (5 bases). CDR3 size: 13 residues. Germline values: CDR1 ENHRY, CDR2 SYGVKD. V shed 8 bases and J shed 2 bases, with 12 bases lying between them. The CDR3 spells CAIGAGDNTEAFF. The CDR3 DNA is TGTGCCATCGGGGCTGGGGATAACACTGAAGCTTTCTTT.

The V gene is TRBV20-1, the J gene TRBJ1-3; no definite D call. The CDR3 spans 17 residues. Germline CDR1 is DFQATT and CDR2 is SNEGSKA (reference sequence). Trimming stripped 4 bases from V and 0 bases from J, with 19 bases between. The CDR3 DNA follows: TGCAGTGCTATCGATGCCGTGACGGTACCCTCTGGAAACACCATATATTTT. It codes for CSAIDAVTVPSGNTIYF.

This chain joins TRBV7-9 and TRBJ2-7, with 8 bases lining up with TRBD1. CDR3 length equals 14 residues. The V and J ends lost 4 bases and 4 bases, in that order; junction bases with no gene match: 6. Looked up from germline, CDR1 is SEHNR and CDR2 is FQNEAQ (reference sequence). Written as DNA, the CDR3 is TGTGCCAGCAGCTCAGGGACAGGAGGTTACGAGCAGTACTTC. As protein: CASSSGTGGYEQYF.

A few counts support this clonotype. CDR3 loop: CASSPLGGEQYF. Here the CDR3 DNA reads TGTGCCAGCAGCCCCCTGGGGGGTGAGCAGTACTTC. The chain has TRBV7-2 and TRBJ2-1; possibly TRBD2 for D (6 bases). The J call may not be correct, given that the DNA end is closer to TRBJ2-7. CDR1 SGHTA and CDR2 FQGNSA come from the germline V gene. The CDR3 totals 12 residues.

The genes are TRBV7-9 and TRBJ1-6, with 7 bases that match TRBD1. Unmatched junction bases numbered 13, after V lost 4 bases and J lost 10 bases. Per the germline V gene, CDR1 is SEHNR and CDR2 is FQNEAQ (reference sequence). This CDR3 is built from 16 residues. The CDR3 coding sequence is TGTGCCAGCAGCTCAGAACAGGGGTTCGGTGGGTCACCCCTCCACTTT. It encodes CASSSEQGFGGSPLHF.

The V and J genes are TRBV7-6 and TRBJ1-1; tentatively, D is TRBD1 (5 bases). Germline-derived CDR1 and CDR2 are SGHVS and FNYEAQ. This CDR3 is 13 amino acids long. The V end lost 4 bases, the J end lost 6 bases, and 12 bases lay between the germline ends. The chain's CDR3 is CASSSPPGAEAFF. The CDR3 DNA is TGTGCCAGCAGCTCGCCTCCGGGGGCTGAAGCTTTCTTT. Full variable domain (missing parts from reference TRBV7-6 and TRBJ1-1): GAGVSQSPRYKVTKRGQDVALRCDPISGHVSLYWYRQALGQGPEFLTYFNYEAQQDKSGLPNDRFSAERPEGSISTLTIQRTEQRDSAMYRCASSSPPGAEAFFGQGTRLTVV.

This clonotype is a singleton in its sample. The CDR3 sequence: CASAPAPNEKLFF. The DNA of the CDR3 is TGTGCCAGCGCTCCTGCCCCTAATGAAAAACTGTTTTTT. The chain combines TRBV6-1 with TRBJ1-4; D not certain. CDR1 and CDR2 from the germline V gene are MNHNS and SASEGT. V lost 8 bases and J 3 bases, leaving 10 bases between the germline ends. CDR3 length: 13 residues.

This clonotype was observed a few times. The chain has TRBV6-2 or TRBV6-3 and TRBJ1-5; 9 nucleotides agree with TRBD1. The CDR3 has 14 amino acids. Per germline, CDR1 MNHEY and CDR2 SVGEGT. The J segment lost 7 bases and the V segment lost 7 bases, leaving 8 bases of the junction unmatched. CDR3 residues: CASNPTGGGQPQHF. The CDR3 nucleotides read TGTGCCAGCAACCCAACAGGGGGCGGACAGCCCCAGCATTTT.

The V call is TRBV12-3 or TRBV12-4, the J call TRBJ1-1; a possible D gene is TRBD1 (5 bases). V lost 0 bases and J 11 bases, leaving 10 bases between the germline ends. The CDR3 spans 12 residues. CDR3 sequence reads: CASSLAQTAAFF. The CDR3 DNA is TGTGCCAGCAGTTTAGCGCAGACAGCGGCTTTCTTT.

V is TRBV7-9 and J is TRBJ2-5, with D tentatively TRBD1 (6 bases). V was pared by 1 base and J by 5 bases, with 14 bases between. The CDR3 has 15 residues. CDR1 SEHNR and CDR2 FQNEAQ come from the germline V gene (reference sequence). The DNA of the CDR3 is TGTGCCAGCAGCTTAGAAGAAACAGGGCGCGAGACCCAGTACTTC. Amino acid sequence: CASSLEETGRETQYF. Combining the CDR3 with reference TRBV7-9 and TRBJ2-5 gives the whole variable domain DTGVSQNPRHKITKRGQNVTFRCDPISEHNRLYWYRQTLGQGPEFLTYFQNEAQLEKSRLLSDRFSAERPKGSFSTLEIQRTEQGDSAMYLCASSLEETGRETQYFGPGTRLLVL.

This clonotype was detected only a few times. CDR3 loop: CASSVRTSSYNSPLHF. Written as DNA, the CDR3 is TGTGCCAGCAGTGTCAGAACGAGCTCCTATAATTCACCCCTCCACTTT. The V and J genes are TRBV6-1 and TRBJ1-6; D gene uncertain. Germline V gene data show CDR1 as MNHNS and CDR2 as SASEGT. Trimming removed 4 bases at V and 0 bases at J, with 10 bases between. The CDR3 is made up of 16 amino acids.

The chain joins TRBV14 to TRBJ1-6; possible D gene TRBD1, 6 bases. The germline V and J ends were trimmed by 8 bases and 7 bases, with 18 bases remaining between them. The CDR3 is 15 amino acids. The V gene's germline CDR1 is SGHDN and CDR2 FVKESK. Here the CDR3 reads CASSSRGLENSPLHF. The CDR3 DNA reads TGTGCCAGCTCTTCCCGGGGGCTCGAGAATTCACCCCTCCACTTT.

Here the CDR3 reads CASSPLDNSGNTIYF. CDR3 bases: TGTGCCAGCTCACCACTCGACAACTCTGGAAACACCATATATTTT. The chain recombines TRBV18 with TRBJ1-3; D is uncertain. Germline V CDR1 and CDR2: KGHSH, LQKENI. V lost 1 base to trimming and J lost 0 bases, with 7 bases between them. The length of the CDR3 is 15 residues.

The V gene is TRBV28, the J gene TRBJ1-5; no clear D gene. Trimming shortened V by 2 bases and J by 1 base, and 3 bases separated the two germline ends. There are 13 residues in the CDR3. CDR1 is MDHEN, CDR2 SYDVKM, per germline. This CDR3 is CASSLPSNQPQHF. In DNA form, the CDR3 reads TGTGCCAGCAGTTTACCCAGCAATCAGCCCCAGCATTTT.

The chain joins TRBV19 to TRBJ2-3; no reliable D call. The CDR3 runs to 14 residues. V was trimmed by 7 bases and J by 0 bases, leaving 11 bases between them. From germline, CDR1 is LNHDA and CDR2 SQIVND (reference sequence). CDR3 sequence: CASKLTASTDTQYF. CDR3 nucleotide sequence: TGTGCCAGTAAACTTACGGCGAGCACAGATACGCAGTATTTT.

This chain uses TRBV20-1 with TRBJ2-3; D ambiguous. This CDR3 region has 14 residues. Germline values: CDR1 DFQATT, CDR2 SNEGSKA (reference sequence). Trimming stripped 5 bases from V and 3 bases from J, with 15 bases between. CDR3 sequence (DNA): TGCAGTGCTCCACTGGCTCTTCTAACAGATACGCAGTATTTT. Translating it yields CSAPLALLTDTQYF.

For the CDR3, the DNA is TGTGCCAGCAGCTTTAACACGGATTCACCCCTCCACTTT. Translating it yields CASSFNTDSPLHF. V usage is TRBV5-5 and J usage is TRBJ1-6; D uncertain. Germline values: CDR1 SGHKS, CDR2 YYEKEE (reference sequence). With 2 bases removed from V and 8 bases from J, the gap between germline ends came to 8 bases. This CDR3 contains 13 residues.

This clonotype has more than one count but fewer than ten. This rearrangement joins TRBV20-1 to TRBJ1-5, with 8 bases matching TRBD1. Germline V gene sequence: CDR1 DFQATT, CDR2 SNEGSKA (reference sequence). V lost 6 bases to trimming and J lost 2 bases; unmatched junction nucleotides: 9. The length of the CDR3 is 15 residues. CDR3 loop: CSATPGGRGNQPQHF. Here the CDR3 DNA reads TGCAGTGCGACCCCAGGGGGCAGGGGCAATCAGCCCCAGCATTTT.

This CDR3 reads CSVNVASGRLNEQFF. The CDR3 bases are TGCAGTGTTAATGTGGCTAGCGGGAGGTTAAATGAGCAGTTCTTC. The chain couples TRBV20-1 to TRBJ2-1, with 11 bases that match TRBD2. Germline CDR1 DFQATT, CDR2 SNEGSKA (reference sequence). The CDR3 contains 15 residues. V shed 7 bases and J 7 bases; nucleotides not matched to a gene: 12.